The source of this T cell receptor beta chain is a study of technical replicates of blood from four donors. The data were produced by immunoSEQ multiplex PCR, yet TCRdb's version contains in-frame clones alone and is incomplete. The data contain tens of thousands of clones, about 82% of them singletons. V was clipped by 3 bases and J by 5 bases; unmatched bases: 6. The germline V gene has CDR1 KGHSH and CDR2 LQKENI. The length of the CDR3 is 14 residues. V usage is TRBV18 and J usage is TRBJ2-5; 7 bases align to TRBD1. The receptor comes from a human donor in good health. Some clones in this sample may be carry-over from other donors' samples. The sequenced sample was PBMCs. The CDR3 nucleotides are TGTGCCAGCTCACCGCCCGGGACAGCGGAGACCCAGTACTTC. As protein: CASSPPGTAETQYF.